These T cell receptor beta chains were read from a single sample in a study of OX40 agonist ivuxolimab in advanced cancers. The table came from immunoSEQ multiplex PCR; TCRdb's copy has only in-frame clones and leaves some out. This sample has over 35,000 clones, with roughly 90% found just once. Here the sequenced sample was CD4+ or CD8+ T cells sorted from blood, taken in a trial of the OX40 agonist ivuxolimab. These receptors were obtained from an adult with an advanced solid tumor such as melanoma, head and neck, liver or kidney cancer. CDR3s include the opening cysteine and the closing phenylalanine or tryptophan. The order of the fields is J gene, D gene, V gene, clone size, CDR3 protein, CDR3 DNA. D genes are given only for firm matches. Only part of the rows carry a size: once, few, many, or a class if the clone is expanded.

j_call: TRBJ1-6
d_call: -
v_call: TRBV11-3
clone_size: -
cdr3_aa: CASSSRAGNSPLHF
cdr3_nt: TGTGCCAGCAGCTCTAGGGCCGGCAATTCACCCCTCCACTTT

j_call: TRBJ1-6
d_call: -
v_call: TRBV7-3
clone_size: -
cdr3_aa: CASSSQGRDNSPLHF
cdr3_nt: TGTGCCAGCAGCTCCCAGGGACGGGACAATTCACCCCTCCACTTT

j_call: TRBJ2-5
d_call: -
v_call: TRBV11-2
clone_size: -
cdr3_aa: CASSRDLIGTQYF
cdr3_nt: TGTGCCAGCAGCCGGGACCTGATTGGGACCCAGTACTTC

j_call: TRBJ2-2
d_call: -
v_call: TRBV27
clone_size: -
cdr3_aa: CASSSSKGTGELFF
cdr3_nt: TGTGCCAGCAGTTCTAGTAAGGGGACCGGGGAGCTGTTTTTT

j_call: TRBJ1-1
d_call: TRBD1
v_call: TRBV19
clone_size: -
cdr3_aa: CASSIGGGTNTEAFF
cdr3_nt: TGTGCCAGTAGTATAGGAGGGGGCACGAACACTGAAGCTTTCTTT

j_call: TRBJ2-7
d_call: TRBD1
v_call: TRBV5-3
clone_size: -
cdr3_aa: CASRQGADPRYEQYF
cdr3_nt: TGTGCCAGCAGACAGGGGGCGGATCCGAGGTACGAGCAGTACTTC

j_call: TRBJ2-5
d_call: TRBD2
v_call: TRBV13
clone_size: once
cdr3_aa: CASSLGPTLAGGETQYF
cdr3_nt: TGTGCCAGCAGCTTAGGCCCGACACTAGCGGGGGGAGAGACCCAGTACTTC

j_call: TRBJ1-6
d_call: TRBD1
v_call: TRBV5-6
clone_size: few
cdr3_aa: CASSLKNRGVSPLHF
cdr3_nt: TGTGCCAGCAGCTTGAAGAACAGGGGGGTCTCACCCCTCCACTTT

j_call: TRBJ1-1
d_call: -
v_call: TRBV18
clone_size: -
cdr3_aa: CASSLDRNTEAFF
cdr3_nt: TGTGCCAGCTCGCTAGACCGGAACACTGAAGCTTTCTTT

j_call: TRBJ2-7
d_call: -
v_call: TRBV6-1
clone_size: -
cdr3_aa: CASSDARTGTYEQYF
cdr3_nt: TGTGCCAGCAGTGACGCCAGGACGGGGACCTACGAGCAGTACTTC

j_call: TRBJ1-2
d_call: -
v_call: TRBV7-2
clone_size: -
cdr3_aa: CASSPPRQNYGYTF
cdr3_nt: TGTGCCAGCAGCCCCCCTCGGCAGAACTATGGCTACACCTTC

j_call: TRBJ2-1
d_call: TRBD2
v_call: TRBV5-4
clone_size: -
cdr3_aa: CASSFAGGRYNEQFF
cdr3_nt: TGTGCCAGCAGCTTTGCGGGGGGGCGCTACAATGAGCAGTTCTTC

j_call: TRBJ2-3
d_call: -
v_call: TRBV6-5
clone_size: -
cdr3_aa: CASRPQGVSTDTQYF
cdr3_nt: TGTGCCAGCAGACCACAGGGCGTGAGCACAGATACGCAGTATTTT

j_call: TRBJ2-2
d_call: -
v_call: TRBV5-3
clone_size: -
cdr3_aa: CARERNRGRAGELFF
cdr3_nt: TGTGCCAGAGAAAGAAACAGGGGGAGGGCCGGGGAGCTGTTTTTT

j_call: TRBJ1-6
d_call: -
v_call: TRBV7-2
clone_size: -
cdr3_aa: CASSFGGPSSPLHF
cdr3_nt: TGTGCCAGCAGCTTCGGAGGGCCATCTTCACCCCTCCACTTT

j_call: TRBJ1-1
d_call: -
v_call: TRBV7-8
clone_size: -
cdr3_aa: CASSLVGRAGTEAFF
cdr3_nt: TGTGCCAGCAGCTTAGTAGGCCGGGCTGGCACTGAAGCTTTCTTT

j_call: TRBJ1-6
d_call: -
v_call: TRBV6-5
clone_size: -
cdr3_aa: CASSRRRQGGSPLHF
cdr3_nt: TGTGCCAGCAGTCGTCGACGCCAGGGAGGTTCACCCCTCCACTTT

j_call: TRBJ1-2
d_call: -
v_call: TRBV2
clone_size: -
cdr3_aa: CASSEGVRGGYGYTF
cdr3_nt: TGTGCCAGCAGTGAAGGTGTAAGGGGCGGGTATGGCTACACCTTC

j_call: TRBJ2-7
d_call: TRBD2
v_call: TRBV29-1
clone_size: -
cdr3_aa: CSVSGGHYEQYF
cdr3_nt: TGCAGCGTTAGCGGGGGACATTACGAGCAGTACTTC

j_call: TRBJ1-1
d_call: -
v_call: TRBV5-6
clone_size: -
cdr3_aa: CASSLEGGTEAFF
cdr3_nt: TGTGCCAGCAGCTTGGAGGGGGGCACTGAAGCTTTCTTT

j_call: TRBJ2-1
d_call: TRBD2
v_call: TRBV7-2
clone_size: -
cdr3_aa: CASSAPPGLAANEQFF
cdr3_nt: TGTGCCAGCTCCGCACCCCCGGGACTAGCGGCCAATGAGCAGTTCTTC

j_call: TRBJ1-2
d_call: TRBD1
v_call: TRBV2
clone_size: -
cdr3_aa: CASSYGQGLAGYTF
cdr3_nt: TGTGCCAGCAGTTACGGACAGGGTCTTGCTGGCTACACCTTC

j_call: TRBJ2-3
d_call: -
v_call: TRBV2
clone_size: -
cdr3_aa: CASRERGAVLTDTQYF
cdr3_nt: TGTGCCAGCAGGGAGAGGGGGGCGGTCCTCACAGATACGCAGTATTTT

j_call: TRBJ2-3
d_call: -
v_call: TRBV7-3
clone_size: -
cdr3_aa: CASQASRTDTQYF
cdr3_nt: TGTGCCAGCCAGGCATCCCGGACAGATACGCAGTATTTT

j_call: TRBJ2-1
d_call: -
v_call: TRBV4-1
clone_size: -
cdr3_aa: CASSQEAQSYNEQFF
cdr3_nt: TGCGCCAGCAGCCAAGAGGCACAGTCCTACAATGAGCAGTTCTTC

j_call: TRBJ2-1
d_call: -
v_call: TRBV6-5
clone_size: once
cdr3_aa: CASSYTRVYNEQFF
cdr3_nt: TGTGCCAGCAGTTACACCAGGGTTTACAATGAGCAGTTCTTC

j_call: TRBJ1-1
d_call: -
v_call: TRBV29-1
clone_size: -
cdr3_aa: CSVGGPGNTEAFF
cdr3_nt: TGCAGCGTAGGGGGTCCTGGGAACACTGAAGCTTTCTTT

j_call: TRBJ2-7
d_call: TRBD1
v_call: TRBV18
clone_size: -
cdr3_aa: CASSPRQGAIYEQYF
cdr3_nt: TGTGCCAGCTCACCAAGACAGGGGGCCATATACGAGCAGTACTTC

j_call: TRBJ2-2
d_call: -
v_call: TRBV7-7
clone_size: -
cdr3_aa: CASSFDGNTGELFF
cdr3_nt: TGTGCTAGCAGCTTTGACGGGAACACCGGGGAGCTGTTTTTT

j_call: TRBJ1-1
d_call: -
v_call: TRBV11-3
clone_size: -
cdr3_aa: CASSLKGEGEAFF
cdr3_nt: TGTGCCAGCAGCTTAAAAGGGGAGGGTGAAGCTTTCTTT

j_call: TRBJ1-1
d_call: -
v_call: TRBV7-3
clone_size: -
cdr3_aa: CASSPGHQNTEAFF
cdr3_nt: TGTGCCAGCAGCCCCGGACACCAGAACACTGAAGCTTTCTTT

j_call: TRBJ2-2
d_call: -
v_call: TRBV7-2
clone_size: -
cdr3_aa: CASSLGNRATGELFF
cdr3_nt: TGTGCCAGCAGCTTAGGGAACAGAGCCACCGGGGAGCTGTTTTTT

j_call: TRBJ1-2
d_call: -
v_call: TRBV4-3
clone_size: -
cdr3_aa: CASSQVLTRRGYGYTF
cdr3_nt: TGCGCCAGCAGCCAAGTCCTCACACGAAGGGGATATGGCTACACCTTC

j_call: TRBJ1-2
d_call: -
v_call: TRBV5-6
clone_size: -
cdr3_aa: CASSYGQRSNYGYTF
cdr3_nt: TGTGCCAGCAGTTATGGACAGAGGTCTAACTATGGCTACACCTTC

j_call: TRBJ2-3
d_call: -
v_call: TRBV10-3
clone_size: -
cdr3_aa: CAISEPGATDTQYF
cdr3_nt: TGTGCCATCAGCGAACCGGGGGCGACAGATACGCAGTATTTT